This T cell receptor beta chain was recorded in a study of T-cell reconstitution after alpha-beta-depleted transplantation in children. Germline CDR1 is SEHNR and CDR2 is FQNEAQ (reference sequence). V lost 5 bases and J 3 bases, leaving 10 bases between the germline ends. The length of the CDR3 is 13 residues. Unique molecular identifiers featured in how the TCRbeta library was prepared. From the PCR reads, TCRdb called clonotypes with MiXCR, one entry per CDR3 protein. Among around 500,000 distinct CDR3 sequences, approximately 13% were seen once, and the ten largest hold roughly 5.4%. The rearrangement links TRBV7-9 to TRBJ1-1, with a weak D call TRBD1 (5 bases). Sequenced material: PBMCs from the stem cell graft donor, taken from the stem cell graft. This TCR came from a human donor who donated a stem cell graft to a child with combined immunodeficiency. The CDR3: CASSPREDTEAFF. Written as DNA, the CDR3 is TGTGCCAGCAGCCCCAGGGAGGACACTGAAGCTTTCTTT.